This T cell receptor beta chain originates from a study of blood T cell repertoires in COVID-19. Overall study context: Researchers got acute and convalescent COVID-19 samples from the United States, Italy and Spain.

CDR1 and CDR2 from the germline V gene are SGHTS and YDEGEE. Trimming removed 7 bases at V and 1 base at J, with 23 bases between. This CDR3 comprises 17 residues. Only in-frame clones appear in the TCRdb table, and some are missing; sequencing was by immunoSEQ multiplex PCR. The table lists roughly 200,000 clones, 80% of them singletons. The sequence came from a man between 60 and 75 years old with acute or convalescent COVID-19. V usage is TRBV5-8 and J usage is TRBJ1-1; D is possibly TRBD1 (5 bases). Sequenced input: peripheral blood. This CDR3 reads CASRGTATYWGNTEAFF. CDR3 in DNA: TGTGCCAGCCGCGGGACTGCAACCTACTGGGGGAACACTGAAGCTTTCTTT. Filled out from reference TRBV5-8 and TRBJ1-1, the complete variable domain reads EAGVTQSPTHLIKTRGQQATLRCSPISGHTSVYWYQQALGLGLQFLLWYDEGEERNRGNFPPRFSGRQFPNYSSELNVNALELEDSALYLCASRGTATYWGNTEAFFGQGTRLTVV.